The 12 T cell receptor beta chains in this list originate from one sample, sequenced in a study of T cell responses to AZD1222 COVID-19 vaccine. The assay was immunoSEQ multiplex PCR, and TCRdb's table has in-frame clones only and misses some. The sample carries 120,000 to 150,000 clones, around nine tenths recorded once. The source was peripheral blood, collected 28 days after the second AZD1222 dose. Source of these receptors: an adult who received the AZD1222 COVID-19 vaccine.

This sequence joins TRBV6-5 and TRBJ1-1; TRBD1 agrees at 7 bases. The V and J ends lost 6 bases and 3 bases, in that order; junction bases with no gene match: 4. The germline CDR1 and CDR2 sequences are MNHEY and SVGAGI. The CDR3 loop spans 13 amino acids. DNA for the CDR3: TGTGCCAGCAGCTATACAGGGGACACTGAAGCTTTCTTT. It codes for CASSYTGDTEAFF.

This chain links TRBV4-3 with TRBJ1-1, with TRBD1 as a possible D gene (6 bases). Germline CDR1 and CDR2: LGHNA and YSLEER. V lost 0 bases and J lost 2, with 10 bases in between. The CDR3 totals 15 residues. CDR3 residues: CASSQEPGANTEAFF. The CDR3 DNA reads TGCGCCAGCAGCCAAGAACCGGGGGCAAACACTGAAGCTTTCTTT.

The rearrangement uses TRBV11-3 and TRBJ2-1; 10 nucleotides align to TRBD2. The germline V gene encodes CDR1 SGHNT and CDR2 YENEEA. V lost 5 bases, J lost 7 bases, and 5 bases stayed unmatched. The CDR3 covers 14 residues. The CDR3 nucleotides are TGTGCCAGCAGCCCAGCGGGGGGGCGTAATGAGCAGTTCTTC. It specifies CASSPAGGRNEQFF.

CDR3: CASSFGRARSGANVLTF. CDR3 nucleotides: TGTGCCAGCAGCTTTGGGAGGGCCCGCTCTGGGGCCAACGTCCTGACTTTC. V and J are TRBV7-6 and TRBJ2-6, with 7 bases that match TRBD2. Per germline, CDR1 SGHVS and CDR2 FNYEAQ. The CDR3 extends over 17 amino acids. The V segment lost 3 bases and the J segment 0 bases; nucleotides outside the gene matches: 5.

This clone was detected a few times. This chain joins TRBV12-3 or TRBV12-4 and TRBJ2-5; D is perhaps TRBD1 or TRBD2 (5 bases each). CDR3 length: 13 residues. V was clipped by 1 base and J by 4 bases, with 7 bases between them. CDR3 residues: CASSLVRGETQYF. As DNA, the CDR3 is TGTGCCAGCAGTTTAGTGAGGGGAGAGACCCAGTACTTC.

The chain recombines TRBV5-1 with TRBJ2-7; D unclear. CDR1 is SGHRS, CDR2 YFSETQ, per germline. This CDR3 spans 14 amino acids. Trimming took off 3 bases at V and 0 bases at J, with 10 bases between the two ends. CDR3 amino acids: CASSSDSYSYEQYF. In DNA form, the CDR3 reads TGCGCCAGCAGCTCCGACTCGTACTCCTACGAGCAGTACTTC.

CDR3: CASSQWGTGGYGYTF. CDR3 bases: TGTGCCAGCAGCCAATGGGGGACAGGGGGCTATGGCTACACCTTC. J is TRBJ1-2 and V is TRBV27; 11 nucleotides align to TRBD1. Germline V gene sequence: CDR1 MNHEY, CDR2 SMNVEV (reference sequence). This CDR3 region has 15 residues. The V and J ends lost 6 bases and 4 bases, in that order; junction bases with no gene match: 7.

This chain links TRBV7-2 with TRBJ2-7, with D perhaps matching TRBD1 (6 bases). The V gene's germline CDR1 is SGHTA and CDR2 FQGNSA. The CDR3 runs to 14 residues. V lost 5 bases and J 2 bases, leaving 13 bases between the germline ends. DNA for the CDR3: TGTGCCAGCAGCCCCTGGACAGTTGCCTACGAGCAGTACTTC. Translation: CASSPWTVAYEQYF.

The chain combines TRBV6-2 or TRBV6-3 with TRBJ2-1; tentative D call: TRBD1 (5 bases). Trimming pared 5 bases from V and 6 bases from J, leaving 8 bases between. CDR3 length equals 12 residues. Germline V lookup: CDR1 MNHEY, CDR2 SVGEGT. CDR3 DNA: TGTGCCAGCAGTGGAAGGGGCAATGAGCAGTTCTTC. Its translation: CASSGRGNEQFF.

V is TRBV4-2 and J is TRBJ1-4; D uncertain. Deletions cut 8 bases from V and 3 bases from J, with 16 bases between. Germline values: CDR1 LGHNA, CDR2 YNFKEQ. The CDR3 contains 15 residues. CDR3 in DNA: TGTGCCAGCGGGTCCGGCACGCAAGCTAATGAAAAACTGTTTTTT. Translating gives CASGSGTQANEKLFF.

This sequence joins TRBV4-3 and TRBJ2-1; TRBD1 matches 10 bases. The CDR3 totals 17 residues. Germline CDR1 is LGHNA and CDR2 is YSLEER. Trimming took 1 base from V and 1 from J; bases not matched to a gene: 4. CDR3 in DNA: TGCGCCAGCAGCCAAGTGGGGACAGGGGATTCCTACAATGAGCAGTTCTTC. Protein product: CASSQVGTGDSYNEQFF.

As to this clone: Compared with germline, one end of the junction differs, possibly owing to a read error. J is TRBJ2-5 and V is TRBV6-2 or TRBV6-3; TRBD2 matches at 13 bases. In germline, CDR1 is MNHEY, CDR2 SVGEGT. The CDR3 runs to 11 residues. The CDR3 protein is CASSQGLAGHF. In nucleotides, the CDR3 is TGTGCCAGCAGTCAGGGACTAGCGGGACACTTC.